One and the same sample provided the 14 T cell receptor beta chains below, sequenced in a study of molecular identifiers for immune sequencing clone quantification. Each CDR3 protein gets one entry after TCRdb re-called the PCR reads with MiXCR. Of over 300,000 distinct CDR3 sequences in the sample, 24% were seen once. What was sequenced was naive CD8+ T cells from blood, with Jurkat cell RNA spiked in. This sample's subset: FACS-sorted CD8+CD4-CCR7+CD45RA+ naive T cells. The receptors originated from a human donor in good health. Some libraries in this study had Jurkat cell RNA spiked in.

This chain connects TRBV4-3 to TRBJ1-5; TRBD1 matches at 7 bases. J gave up 6 bases and V 0 bases, and 11 bases lay outside the gene matches. The CDR3 spans 17 residues. CDR1 LGHNA and CDR2 YSLEER come from the germline V gene. CDR3 nucleotides: TGCGCCAGCAGCCAAGATTGGCCTGAGGGGGCGGGTCAGCCCCAGCATTTT. This encodes CASSQDWPEGAGQPQHF.

Remarks on this clonotype: A much larger clonotype is one base distant, so this may be a read error. The J gene is TRBJ2-7, the V gene TRBV6-4; no definite D call. The CDR3 contains 15 residues. Looked up from germline, CDR1 is MRHNA and CDR2 is SNTAGT. Trimming cost V 5 bases and J 6 bases, with 20 bases left between them. In DNA, the CDR3 is TGTGCCAGCAGTCCCTATTGGTGGGAACGTGGCGAGCAGTACTTC. It specifies CASSPYWWERGEQYF.

At least ten counts were recorded for this clonotype. This sequence joins TRBV6-1 and TRBJ2-7, with D hard to call. Germline-derived CDR1 and CDR2 are MNHNS and SASEGT. Trimming cost V 2 bases and J 3 bases, with 11 bases left between them. The CDR3 loop spans 14 amino acids. Written as DNA, the CDR3 is TGTGCCAGCAGTGAAATCGGTCCAAACTACGAGCAGTACTTC. This sequence encodes CASSEIGPNYEQYF.

In regard to this clonotype: Since a much larger clone is just one base distant, this may be a read error. This sequence joins TRBV4-3 and TRBJ2-7; D not resolved. Deletions cut 3 bases from V and 1 base from J, with 13 bases between. The CDR3 extends over 15 amino acids. Germline assignment: CDR1 LGHNA and CDR2 YSLEER. The DNA for the CDR3 is TGCGCCAGCAGCCATGATGAAGGTGATTCCTACGAGCAGTACTTC. Its protein is CASSHDEGDSYEQYF.

This clonotype showed up just a few times. The chain combines TRBV5-7 with TRBJ1-6; 7 bases line up with TRBD1. TRBV5-7 is identified as an open reading frame with a role that is uncertain. V shed 5 bases and J 6 bases; nucleotides not matched to a gene: 26. The length of the CDR3 is 21 residues. The CDR3 DNA is TGTGCCAGCAGTCCCCCGTTAAACAGGGGAACAGCCCACTGGGGTAATTCACCCCTCCACTTT. Translated, it gives CASSPPLNRGTAHWGNSPLHF.

The rearrangement links TRBV6-2 or TRBV6-3 to TRBJ2-7, with 9 bases identical to TRBD1. After removal of 5 bases from V and 1 base from J, the junction contained 9 bases not matched to a gene. Germline CDR1 reads MNHEY; CDR2 reads SVGEGT. CDR3 length equals 16 residues. CDR3 sequence reads: CASSKRPGQGSYEQYF. In DNA form, the CDR3 reads TGTGCCAGCAGTAAACGCCCGGGACAGGGTTCCTACGAGCAGTACTTC.

In regard to this clonotype: Mismatch with germline at one junction end may stem from a read error. This chain connects TRBV24-1 to TRBJ2-1; D ambiguous. The CDR3 runs 12 residues. The germline V gene has CDR1 KGHDR and CDR2 SFDVKD. The CDR3 region is CAASEGYNEQFF. The CDR3 nucleotides read TGTGCCGCCAGTGAAGGATACAATGAGCAGTTCTTC.

This clonotype was detected only a few times. V and J are TRBV27 and TRBJ2-3; 10 positions agree with TRBD1. The CDR3 length is 15 residues. Per the germline V gene, CDR1 is MNHEY and CDR2 is SMNVEV (reference sequence). V was clipped by 2 bases and J by 6 bases; unmatched bases: 5. CDR3 DNA sequence: TGTGCCAGCAGTTTACACGGGACAGGGGCTGATACGCAGTATTTT. This sequence encodes CASSLHGTGADTQYF.

This clonotype was counted between two and nine times. The chain recombines TRBV4-3 with TRBJ2-3; 7 bases fit TRBD2. Germline values: CDR1 LGHNA, CDR2 YSLEER. The CDR3 consists of 17 residues. The junction had 8 bases not matched to a gene; V was cut back by 0 bases and J by 2 bases. CDR3 sequence: CASSQDFRRESTDTQYF. The CDR3 DNA follows: TGCGCCAGCAGCCAAGATTTTCGGCGGGAGTCCACAGATACGCAGTATTTT.

This rearrangement joins TRBV5-5 to TRBJ1-5; tentative D call: TRBD1 (6 bases). V was shortened by 1 base and J by 2 bases, with 13 bases between the two germline ends. The CDR3 extends over 16 amino acids. CDR1 SGHKS and CDR2 YYEKEE come from the germline V gene (reference sequence). CDR3 loop: CASSLRAGGRNQPQHF. The CDR3 bases are TGTGCCAGCAGCTTGCGGGCGGGGGGGCGCAATCAGCCCCAGCATTTT.

This clonotype came up many times. V usage is TRBV6-5 and J usage is TRBJ2-7; tentative D call: TRBD2 (6 bases). The CDR3 runs 14 residues. Germline V gene data show CDR1 as MNHEY and CDR2 as SVGAGI. Trimming took off 5 bases at V and 7 bases at J, with 18 bases between the two ends. This CDR3 reads CASSLRRDPVEQYF. In DNA form, the CDR3 reads TGTGCCAGCAGTCTACGGAGGGACCCGGTGGAGCAGTACTTC.

This clonotype has at least ten counts. J is TRBJ2-3 and V is TRBV29-1; the match to TRBD1 covers 7 bases. Trimming cost V 7 bases and J 2 bases; bases outside gene matches: 3. This CDR3 comprises 12 residues. Germline-derived CDR1 and CDR2 are SQVTM and ANQGSEA. The CDR3 nucleotides are TGCAGCGGGACAGGAAACACAGATACGCAGTATTTT. Translation: CSGTGNTDTQYF.

This clonotype was observed a handful of times. This chain joins TRBV29-1 and TRBJ2-5, with 7 bases identical to TRBD1. The germline V gene encodes CDR1 SQVTM and CDR2 ANQGSEA. V lost 5 bases to trimming and J lost 2 bases; unmatched junction nucleotides: 2. The CDR3 covers 12 residues. The DNA for the CDR3 is TGCAGCGTTTGGGACAGACAAGAGACCCAGTACTTC. It encodes CSVWDRQETQYF.

This clonotype has more than one count but fewer than ten. J is TRBJ1-2 and V is TRBV6-2 or TRBV6-3; D possibly corresponds to TRBD1 (5 bases). The germline V gene has CDR1 MNHEY and CDR2 SVGEGT. This CDR3 region has 13 residues. Trimming stripped 2 bases from V and 10 bases from J, with 14 bases between. This CDR3 reads CASSYGPGNDYTF. CDR3 nucleotides: TGTGCCAGCAGTTACGGGCCAGGGAATGACTACACCTTC.